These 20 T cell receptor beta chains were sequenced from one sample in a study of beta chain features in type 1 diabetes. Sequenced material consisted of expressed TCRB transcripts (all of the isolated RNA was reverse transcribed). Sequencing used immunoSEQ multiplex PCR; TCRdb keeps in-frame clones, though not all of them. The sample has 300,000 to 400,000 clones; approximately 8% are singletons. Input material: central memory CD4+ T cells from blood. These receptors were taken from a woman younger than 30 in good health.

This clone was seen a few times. The DNA for the CDR3 is TGTGCCACCAGCAGAGAACTAGCGGGACGGAATGAGCAGTTCTTC. Amino acids: CATSRELAGRNEQFF. The chain links TRBV15 to TRBJ2-1, with 10 bases that match TRBD2. The CDR3 length is 15 residues. V shed 0 bases and J 7 bases; nucleotides not matched to a gene: 3. Germline V gives CDR1 LNHNV, CDR2 YYDKDF (reference sequence). The entire variable domain, with the rest obtained from reference TRBV15 and TRBJ2-1, is as follows: DAMVIQNPRYQVTQFGKPVTLSCSQTLNHNVMYWYQQKSSQAPKLLFHYYDKDFNNEADTPDNFQSRRPNTSFCFLDIRSPGLGDTAMYLCATSRELAGRNEQFFGPGTRLTVL.

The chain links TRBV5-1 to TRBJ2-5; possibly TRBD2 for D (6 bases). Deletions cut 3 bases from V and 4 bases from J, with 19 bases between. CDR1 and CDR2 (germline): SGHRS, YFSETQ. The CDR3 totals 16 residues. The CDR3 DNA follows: TGCGCCAGCAGCTGGCAGCGGGCAAGTGCACGAGAGACCCAGTACTTC. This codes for CASSWQRASARETQYF.

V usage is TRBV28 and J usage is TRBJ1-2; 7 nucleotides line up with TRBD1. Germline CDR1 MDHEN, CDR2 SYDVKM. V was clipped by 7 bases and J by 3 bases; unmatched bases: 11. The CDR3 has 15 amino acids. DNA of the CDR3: TGTGCCAGCATTCCATCCTCGACAGGGTACTATGGCTACACCTTC. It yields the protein CASIPSSTGYYGYTF.

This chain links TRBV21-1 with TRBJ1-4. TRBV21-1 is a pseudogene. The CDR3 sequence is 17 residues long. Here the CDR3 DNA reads TGTGCCAGCAGCAAGCTGCCTGGGTTTTTTGCTAATGAAAAACTGTTTTTT. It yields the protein CASSKLPGFFANEKLFF.

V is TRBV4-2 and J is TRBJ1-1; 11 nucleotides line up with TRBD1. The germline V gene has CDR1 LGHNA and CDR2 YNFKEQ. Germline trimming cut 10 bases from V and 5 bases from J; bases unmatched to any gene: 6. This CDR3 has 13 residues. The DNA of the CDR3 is TGTGCCACCAGGGACAGGGGGGTGACTGAAGCTTTCTTT. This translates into CATRDRGVTEAFF.

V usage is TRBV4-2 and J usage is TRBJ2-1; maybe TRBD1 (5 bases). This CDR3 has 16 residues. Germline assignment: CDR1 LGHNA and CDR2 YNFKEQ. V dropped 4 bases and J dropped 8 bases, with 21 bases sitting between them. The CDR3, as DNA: TGTGCCAGCAGCCGACCTCACCAATCAGGGTACCATGAGCAGTTCTTC. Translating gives CASSRPHQSGYHEQFF.

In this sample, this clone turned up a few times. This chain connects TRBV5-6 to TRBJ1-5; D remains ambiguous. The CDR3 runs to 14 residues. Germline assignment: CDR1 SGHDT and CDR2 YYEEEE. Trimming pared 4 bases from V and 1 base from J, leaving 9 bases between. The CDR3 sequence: CASSPGPSNQPQHF. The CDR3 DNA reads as TGTGCCAGCAGCCCCGGACCGAGCAATCAGCCCCAGCATTTT.

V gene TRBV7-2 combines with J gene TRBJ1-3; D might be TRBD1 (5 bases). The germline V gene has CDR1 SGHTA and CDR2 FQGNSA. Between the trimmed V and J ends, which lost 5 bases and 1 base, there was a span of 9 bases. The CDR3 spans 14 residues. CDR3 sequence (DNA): TGTGCCAGCAGCCCCAGGGATTCTGGAAACACCATATATTTT. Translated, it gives CASSPRDSGNTIYF.

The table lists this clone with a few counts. In nucleotides, the CDR3 is TGTGCCAGCAGTCCCCTCTCAGGGGGCAGCCCCTACGAGCAGTACTTC. Its translation: CASSPLSGGSPYEQYF. V is TRBV27 and J is TRBJ2-7; TRBD1 matches 8 bases. The ends lost 5 bases at V and 2 bases at J; junction bases unmatched: 11. Germline-derived CDR1 and CDR2 are MNHEY and SMNVEV (reference sequence). The CDR3 loop spans 16 amino acids.

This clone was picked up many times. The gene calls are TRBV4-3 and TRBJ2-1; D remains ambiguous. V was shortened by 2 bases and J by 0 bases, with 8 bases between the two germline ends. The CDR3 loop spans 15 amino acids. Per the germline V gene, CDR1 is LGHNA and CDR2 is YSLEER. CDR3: CASSQSPHSYNEQFF. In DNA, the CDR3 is TGCGCCAGCAGCCAAAGTCCCCACTCCTACAATGAGCAGTTCTTC.

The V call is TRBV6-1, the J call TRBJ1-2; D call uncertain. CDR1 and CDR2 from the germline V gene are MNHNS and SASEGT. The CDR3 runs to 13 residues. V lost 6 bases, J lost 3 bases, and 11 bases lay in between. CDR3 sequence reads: CASRSGSDYGYTF. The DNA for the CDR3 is TGTGCCAGCAGAAGCGGGTCTGACTATGGCTACACCTTC.

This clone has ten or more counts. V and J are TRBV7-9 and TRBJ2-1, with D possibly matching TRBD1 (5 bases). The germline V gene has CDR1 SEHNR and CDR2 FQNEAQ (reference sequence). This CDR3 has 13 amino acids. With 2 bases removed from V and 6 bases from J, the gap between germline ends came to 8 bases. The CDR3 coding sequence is TGTGCCAGCAGCTTACGTCAGGGCAATGAGCAGTTCTTC. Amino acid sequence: CASSLRQGNEQFF.

CDR3 loop: CASSQGLAGYSYEQYF. The CDR3 region has the DNA TGTGCCAGCAGCCAAGGACTAGCGGGATACTCCTACGAGCAGTACTTC. V and J are TRBV9 and TRBJ2-7; TRBD2 matches at 12 bases. The CDR3 contains 16 residues. Germline trimming cut 4 bases from V and 0 bases from J; bases unmatched to any gene: 5. Germline-derived CDR1 and CDR2 are SGDLS and YYNGEE.

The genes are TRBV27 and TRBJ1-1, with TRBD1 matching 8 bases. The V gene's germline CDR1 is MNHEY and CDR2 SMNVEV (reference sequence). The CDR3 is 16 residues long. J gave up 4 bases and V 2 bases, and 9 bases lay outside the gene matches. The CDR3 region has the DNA TGTGCCAGCAGTTTAGCTGGACAGGGTCCGGGCACTGAAGCTTTCTTT. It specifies CASSLAGQGPGTEAFF.

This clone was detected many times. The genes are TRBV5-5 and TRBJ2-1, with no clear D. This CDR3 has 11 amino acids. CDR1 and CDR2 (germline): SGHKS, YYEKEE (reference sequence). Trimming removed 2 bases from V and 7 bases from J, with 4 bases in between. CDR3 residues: CASSLGNEQFF. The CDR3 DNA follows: TGTGCCAGCAGCTTAGGAAATGAGCAGTTCTTC.

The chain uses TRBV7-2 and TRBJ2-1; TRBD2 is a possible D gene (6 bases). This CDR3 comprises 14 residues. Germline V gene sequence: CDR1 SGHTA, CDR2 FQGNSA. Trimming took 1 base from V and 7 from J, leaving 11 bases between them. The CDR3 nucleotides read TGTGCCAGCAGCTTAGTGGTGACTAGTAATGAGCAGTTCTTC. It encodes CASSLVVTSNEQFF.

The CDR3 DNA follows: TGTGCCAGCAGCCCCCCCCCGGGAGGGGACTATGGCTACACCTTC. This gives the protein CASSPPPGGDYGYTF. The J gene is TRBJ1-2, the V gene TRBV14; tentative D call: TRBD1 (5 bases). The length of the CDR3 is 15 residues. CDR1 and CDR2 (germline): SGHDN, FVKESK. Trimming cost V 4 bases and J 3 bases, with 15 bases left between them.

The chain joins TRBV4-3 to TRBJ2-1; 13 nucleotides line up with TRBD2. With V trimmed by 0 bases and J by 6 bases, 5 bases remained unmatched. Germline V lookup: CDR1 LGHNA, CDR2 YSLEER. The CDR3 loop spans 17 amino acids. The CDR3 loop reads CASSQEVRTSGSNEQFF. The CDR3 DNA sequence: TGCGCCAGCAGCCAAGAGGTCCGGACTAGCGGGAGCAATGAGCAGTTCTTC.

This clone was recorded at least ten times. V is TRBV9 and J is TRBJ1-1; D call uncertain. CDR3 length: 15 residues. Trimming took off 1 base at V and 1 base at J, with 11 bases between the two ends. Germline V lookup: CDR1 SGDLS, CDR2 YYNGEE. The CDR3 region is CASSVSGHGNTEAFF. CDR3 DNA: TGTGCCAGCAGCGTAAGTGGGCACGGGAACACTGAAGCTTTCTTT.

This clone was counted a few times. The CDR3: CASSLVGGAYNEQFF. The CDR3 nucleotides read TGCGCCAGCAGCTTGGTAGGGGGCGCGTACAATGAGCAGTTCTTC. V usage is TRBV5-1 and J usage is TRBJ2-1; 7 nucleotides agree with TRBD1. The germline CDR1 and CDR2 sequences are SGHRS and YFSETQ. V trimming: 0 bases; J trimming: 4 bases; junction bases outside the gene matches: 4. CDR3 length: 15 amino acids.